Listed here are 29 T cell receptor beta chains from one sample, sequenced in a study of blood T cell repertoires in COVID-19. The assay was immunoSEQ multiplex PCR, and TCRdb's table has in-frame clones only and misses some. Of 90,000 to 150,000 clones listed, 87% are singletons. Sequencing input: peripheral blood. The receptor set was obtained from a human donor in a cohort sampled during active COVID-19.

This chain uses TRBV5-8 with TRBJ1-3; TRBD1 might be the D (6 bases). Germline lookup yields CDR1 SGHTS and CDR2 YDEGEE. This CDR3 has 12 amino acids. Between the trimmed V and J ends, which lost 4 bases and 4 bases, there was a span of 6 bases. CDR3 DNA sequence: TGTGCCAGCAGCAGGGGGGGAAACACCATATATTTT. This translates into CASSRGGNTIYF.

In its sample, this clone was seen once. The V call is TRBV6-6, the J call TRBJ1-5; no reliable D call. The CDR3 extends over 15 amino acids. Trimming pared 3 bases from V and 9 bases from J, leaving 18 bases between. Germline lookup yields CDR1 MNHNY and CDR2 SVGAGI (reference sequence). The CDR3 sequence: CASSYGGQAIMPQHF. The CDR3 coding sequence is TGTGCCAGCAGTTATGGAGGCCAGGCAATCATGCCCCAGCATTTT.

The rearrangement uses TRBV19 and TRBJ2-2; possible D gene TRBD1, 6 bases. Germline V gene sequence: CDR1 LNHDA, CDR2 SQIVND (reference sequence). V was cut by 5 bases and J by 1 base, with 14 bases left in between. This CDR3 is built from 16 residues. This CDR3 reads CASSPLDSRNTGELFF. CDR3 DNA sequence: TGTGCCAGTAGTCCTTTGGACAGTAGGAACACCGGGGAGCTGTTTTTT.

This chain joins TRBV30 and TRBJ2-5; the match to TRBD2 covers 14 bases. Losses at the gene ends were 5 bases for V and 5 bases for J; bases not matched to a gene: 10. The CDR3 sequence is 16 residues long. CDR1 is GTSNPN, CDR2 SVGIG, per germline (reference sequence). Written as DNA, the CDR3 is TGTGCCTGGGCAACGGGACTAGCGGGGGCGGCGGAGACCCAGTACTTC. Translated: CAWATGLAGAAETQYF.

The V gene is TRBV19, the J gene TRBJ1-5; 8 bases agree with TRBD1. V dropped 6 bases and J dropped 6; count of bases not matched to a gene: 13. The length of the CDR3 is 16 residues. CDR1 and CDR2 from the germline V gene are LNHDA and SQIVND (reference sequence). The CDR3 coding sequence is TGTGCCAGTAGGGCTAACACAGGGGGAGGCGGTCAGCCCCAGCATTTT. It is translated as CASRANTGGGGQPQHF. The variable domain in full, completed from reference TRBV19 and TRBJ1-5, reads DGGITQSPKYLFRKEGQNVTLSCEQNLNHDAMYWYRQDPGQGLRLIYYSQIVNDFQKGDIAEGYSVSREKKESFPLTVTSAQKNPTAFYLCASRANTGGGGQPQHFGDGTRLSIL.

The rearrangement links TRBV18 to TRBJ1-4; TRBD1 is a possible D gene (5 bases). V was cut by 0 bases and J by 6 bases, with 11 bases left in between. This CDR3 has 15 amino acids. CDR1 is KGHSH, CDR2 LQKENI, per germline. CDR3 amino acids: CASSPPKGGDEKLFF. DNA for the CDR3: TGTGCCAGCTCACCACCGAAGGGAGGGGATGAAAAACTGTTTTTT. Variable domain in full (rest from reference TRBV18 and TRBJ1-4): NAGVMQNPRHLVRRRGQEARLRCSPMKGHSHVYWYRQLPEEGLKFMVYLQKENIIDESGMPKERFSAEFPKEGPSILRIQQVVRGDSAAYFCASSPPKGGDEKLFFGSGTQLSVL.

The rearrangement links TRBV12-1 to TRBJ2-2; the D call TRBD2 from the table was never checked on the DNA. TRBV12-1 is classified as a pseudogene. The CDR3 is 15 amino acids. The CDR3 coding sequence is TGTGCCAGCACCCGCCCCGGCGGAAACACCGGGGAGCTGTTTTTT. This translates into CASTRPGGNTGELFF.

The chain combines TRBV14 with TRBJ2-7; D call uncertain. The CDR3 is 14 amino acids. Trimming shortened V by 0 bases and J by 7 bases, and 13 bases separated the two germline ends. Germline loops: CDR1 SGHDN, CDR2 FVKESK. CDR3 protein: CASSQEWAKREQYF. CDR3 DNA: TGTGCCAGCAGCCAAGAGTGGGCCAAAAGGGAGCAGTACTTC.

The chain links TRBV6-1 to TRBJ2-2; TRBD1 aligns across 9 bases. Germline V gives CDR1 MNHNS, CDR2 SASEGT. The CDR3 is made up of 17 amino acids. J gave up 7 bases and V 0 bases, and 9 bases lay outside the gene matches. The CDR3 reads CASSEARDRVEGGELFF. CDR3 bases: TGTGCCAGCAGTGAAGCTCGGGACAGGGTGGAGGGCGGGGAGCTGTTTTTT.

This sequence joins TRBV11-3 and TRBJ1-1, with D possibly being TRBD1 (5 bases). The CDR3 spans 12 residues. The V and J ends lost 2 bases and 7 bases respectively, with 8 bases between them. Germline CDR1 reads SGHNT; CDR2 reads YENEEA. In DNA form, the CDR3 reads TGTGCCAGCAGCTTATTGGGGGGTGAAGCTTTCTTT. Its translation is CASSLLGGEAFF.

The rearrangement uses TRBV19 and TRBJ1-6, with 8 bases that match TRBD1. The V segment lost 8 bases and the J segment 9 bases; nucleotides outside the gene matches: 9. The CDR3 has 14 amino acids. Per germline, CDR1 LNHDA and CDR2 SQIVND (reference sequence). CDR3 in amino acids: CASSSQGATSPLHF. The DNA of the CDR3 is TGTGCCAGTTCCTCCCAGGGGGCTACTTCACCCCTCCACTTT.

The chain has TRBV6-4 and TRBJ2-2, with 9 bases identical to TRBD2. The CDR3 has 15 residues. Unmatched junction bases numbered 8, after V lost 8 bases and J lost 4 bases. Germline CDR1 MRHNA, CDR2 SNTAGT. The CDR3 DNA follows: TGTGCCAGCGCCCCTCTAGCGGGACTCACCGGGGAGCTGTTTTTT. As protein: CASAPLAGLTGELFF.

The CDR3 sequence is CASSWGGTSGGNNEQFF. The CDR3 bases are TGCGCCAGCAGCTGGGGCGGGACTAGCGGGGGCAACAATGAGCAGTTCTTC. V usage is TRBV5-1 and J usage is TRBJ2-1, with 14 bases that match TRBD2. CDR3 length: 17 residues. Germline values: CDR1 SGHRS, CDR2 YFSETQ. With V trimmed by 3 bases and J by 5 bases, 7 bases remained unmatched.

This chain uses TRBV6-5 with TRBJ1-1; 7 bases agree with TRBD1. Germline V gene lookup returns CDR1 MNHEY and CDR2 SVGAGI. The CDR3 runs to 14 residues. V shed 6 bases, J shed 5 bases, and the junction held 9 bases outside the gene matches. CDR3 sequence: CASRSWTGWTEAFF. Written as DNA, the CDR3 is TGTGCCAGCAGGTCCTGGACAGGTTGGACTGAAGCTTTCTTT.

This rearrangement joins TRBV28 to TRBJ1-2, with 8 bases identical to TRBD1. CDR3 length equals 15 residues. Germline CDR1 reads MDHEN; CDR2 reads SYDVKM. Losses at the gene ends were 6 bases for V and 6 bases for J; bases not matched to a gene: 12. The chain's CDR3 is CASRIQGASRDGYTF. CDR3 sequence (DNA): TGTGCCAGCAGGATCCAGGGGGCCTCCCGAGATGGCTACACCTTC.

The chain carries TRBV5-6 and TRBJ2-3, with 7 bases identical to TRBD1. V trimming: 2 bases; J trimming: 0 bases; junction bases outside the gene matches: 3. Germline V gene sequence: CDR1 SGHDT, CDR2 YYEEEE. This CDR3 spans 15 amino acids. Here the CDR3 DNA reads TGTGCCAGCAGCTTTAACAGGGGAAGCACAGATACGCAGTATTTT. It encodes CASSFNRGSTDTQYF.

V gene TRBV24-1 combines with J gene TRBJ2-1; TRBD1 matches at 8 bases. Germline-derived CDR1 and CDR2 are KGHDR and SFDVKD. Trimming at V came to 7 bases and at J to 8 bases, leaving 6 bases not matched to a gene. This CDR3 contains 13 residues. CDR3 loop: CATSPPGGYEQFF. CDR3 bases: TGTGCCACCAGCCCCCCAGGGGGCTATGAGCAGTTCTTC.

The chain is built from TRBV3-1 (or the pseudogene TRBV3-2) and TRBJ1-1; D ambiguous. The length of the CDR3 is 14 residues. Trimming stripped 3 bases from V and 5 bases from J, with 13 bases between. CDR1 and CDR2 (germline): LGHDT, YNNKEL (reference sequence). CDR3 DNA: TGTGCCAGCAGCCAGATAGCGGTCGGTACTGAAGCTTTCTTT. Protein product: CASSQIAVGTEAFF.

V and J are TRBV6-1 and TRBJ1-3; D gene uncertain. V was trimmed by 3 bases and J by 0 bases, leaving 9 bases between them. The CDR3 spans 15 residues. Germline-derived CDR1 and CDR2 are MNHNS and SASEGT. The CDR3 sequence is CASSDVPHSGNTIYF. The CDR3 nucleotides are TGTGCCAGCAGTGATGTTCCCCACTCTGGAAACACCATATATTTT.

The chain has TRBV19 and TRBJ1-2, with TRBD1 identical over 7 bases. The CDR3 extends over 15 amino acids. Germline trimming cut 10 bases from V and 5 bases from J; bases unmatched to any gene: 16. Per germline, CDR1 LNHDA and CDR2 SQIVND (reference sequence). CDR3: CATEASRDRPYGYTF. The CDR3 coding sequence is TGTGCCACCGAGGCCTCCCGGGACAGACCTTATGGCTACACCTTC.

V usage is TRBV4-1 and J usage is TRBJ2-1, with 10 bases matching TRBD2. This CDR3 comprises 18 residues. Germline CDR1 reads MGHRA; CDR2 reads YSYEKL. With 0 bases clipped from V and 2 bases from J, the junction kept 7 bases outside the gene matches. CDR3 sequence (DNA): TGCGCCAGCAGCCAAGATATAGAGAGCGGGAGGGCCTACAATGAGCAGTTCTTC. Protein sequence: CASSQDIESGRAYNEQFF.

The rearrangement links TRBV6-5 to TRBJ1-2; weak D call: TRBD1 (5 bases). The CDR3 extends over 12 amino acids. Germline values: CDR1 MNHEY, CDR2 SVGAGI. The germline V and J ends were trimmed by 7 bases and 4 bases, with 10 bases remaining between them. DNA for the CDR3: TGTGCCAGCAAAAGGGGTGGCTATGGCTACACCTTC. It encodes CASKRGGYGYTF.

This sequence joins TRBV6-1 and TRBJ1-2; D not certain. Looked up from germline, CDR1 is MNHNS and CDR2 is SASEGT. Trimming removed 3 bases from V and 8 bases from J, with 13 bases in between. This CDR3 spans 13 amino acids. In DNA form, the CDR3 reads TGTGCCAGCAGTGATCTCGGGGATTGGGGCTACACCTTC. The encoded protein is CASSDLGDWGYTF.

The chain carries TRBV19 and TRBJ2-5, with 8 positions matching TRBD2. Germline CDR1 is LNHDA and CDR2 is SQIVND (reference sequence). With V trimmed by 0 bases and J by 5 bases, 8 bases remained unmatched. The CDR3 runs 16 residues. The CDR3 spells CASSIEGWTSTETQYF. CDR3 nucleotide sequence: TGTGCCAGTAGTATAGAGGGTTGGACTAGCACCGAGACCCAGTACTTC.

This clone appeared a few times. The chain joins TRBV18 to TRBJ1-1; 7 positions agree with TRBD1. Germline loops: CDR1 KGHSH, CDR2 LQKENI. This CDR3 is built from 15 residues. With 1 base clipped from V and 3 bases from J, the junction kept 5 bases outside the gene matches. The CDR3 here is CASSPRQGGDTEAFF. The CDR3 DNA follows: TGTGCCAGCTCACCACGACAGGGTGGGGACACTGAAGCTTTCTTT.

The V call is TRBV11-2, the J call TRBJ2-7, with a tentative D call TRBD1 (6 bases). Germline V CDR1 and CDR2: SGHAT, FQNNGV. The V and J ends lost 6 bases and 4 bases respectively, with 13 bases between them. The CDR3 is 13 residues long. CDR3 sequence reads: CASSYTRGYEQYF. CDR3 DNA: TGTGCCAGCAGTTATACCAGGGGTTACGAGCAGTACTTC. The full variable domain, completed using reference TRBV11-2 and TRBJ2-7, is EAGVAQSPRYKIIEKRQSVAFWCNPISGHATLYWYQQILGQGPKLLIQFQNNGVVDDSQLPKDRFSAERLKGVDSTLKIQPAKLEDSAVYLCASSYTRGYEQYFGPGTRLTVT.

This chain uses TRBV2 with TRBJ2-5; 7 nucleotides line up with TRBD1. The V gene's germline CDR1 is SNHLY and CDR2 FYNNEI. The CDR3 is 14 residues long. Trimming at V came to 6 bases and at J to 3 bases, leaving 7 bases not matched to a gene. The CDR3 coding sequence is TGTGCCAGCAGCCCGACAGGGATGGAAGAGACCCAGTACTTC. Protein sequence: CASSPTGMEETQYF. The entire variable domain, with the rest obtained from reference TRBV2 and TRBJ2-5, is as follows: EPEVTQTPSHQVTQMGQEVILRCVPISNHLYFYWYRQILGQKVEFLVSFYNNEISEKSEIFDDQFSVERPDGSNFTLKIRSTKLEDSAMYFCASSPTGMEETQYFGPGTRLLVL.

V is TRBV11-3 and J is TRBJ1-6; D not certain. Trimming pared 1 base from V and 7 bases from J, leaving 20 bases between. CDR1 is SGHNT, CDR2 YENEEA, per germline. The CDR3 loop spans 18 amino acids. CDR3 in amino acids: CASSLVSSSAVGNSPLHF. CDR3 DNA: TGTGCCAGCAGCTTAGTATCCTCTTCGGCAGTCGGGAATTCACCCCTCCACTTT.

This sequence joins TRBV27 and TRBJ2-7; D may be TRBD1 (5 bases). This CDR3 has 14 residues. In germline, CDR1 is MNHEY, CDR2 SMNVEV (reference sequence). The V end was cut by 5 bases, the J end by 1 base, with 12 bases between. For the CDR3, the DNA is TGTGCCAGCAGTCGGACACCCCAATCCTACGAGCAGTACTTC. It encodes CASSRTPQSYEQYF.